This record covers a single TCR beta chain. This clonotype was counted many times. The antigen this receptor binds is unknown. Qualities for individual bases were not recorded, and no much larger clone is one base off. The CDR3 runs 14 amino acids, cysteine and phenylalanine included. CDR3 DNA only is kept here, 42 bases in frame from base 1. The germline V gene specifies SQVTM as CDR1 and ANQGSEA as CDR2. Here V drops 7 bases and J drops 0 bases, and the junction holds 4 bases not matched to any gene. The sample comes from a study of T cells after yellow fever vaccination (dated by TCRdb to between 2019 and 2020). About the investigation overall: The SMART-Seq v4 Ultra Low Input RNA kit was used to prepare libraries from fractions with low cell numbers. Bulk TCR alpha and beta repertoires were sequenced longitudinally to track T-cell clones before and after primary and booster YFV17D yellow fever vaccination. Bulk PBMC replicates and cell subsets were isolated from blood drawn at multiple timepoints before and after both primary and secondary immunization. Two healthy male donors made up the cohort, one aged 18 to 29 years and the other aged 30 to 40 years.

Findings and caveats that apply to the study as a whole: Computational filtering was needed because FACS-sorted repertoires could contain abundant contaminating clonotypes from the bulk population. Most clones expanded after primary vaccination (almost 97% of CD4 and around nine tenths of CD8) were re-detected after the booster, suggesting that broad memory maintenance occurred. A small share of clonotypes was detected in both CD4 and CD8 compartments, with the overlap likely arising from convergent recombination. The study included only two donors, which limits how far the findings can be generalized. The secondary T-cell response was weaker than the primary response but faster, peaking on day 5 instead of day 15.

The treatment or condition label, read with the paper, signifies: live attenuated yellow fever vaccine strain. At each blood-draw timepoint, two biological replicates of bulk PBMCs were obtained. A standard Ficoll-Paque protocol was used to isolate PBMCs from peripheral blood. RNA was extracted with TriZol from bulk PBMCs, CD4 and CD8 fractions, and dextramer-positive and dextramer-negative fractions. The listed sequencing device is Illumina NovaSeq 6000. TCR cDNA was synthesized by 5'RACE template switching, which introduced a universal primer site and unique molecular identifiers. Priming for cDNA synthesis came from both the TCR alpha and TCR beta constant segments. Libraries were amplified in two PCR steps, with sample barcodes and sequencing adapters added in the second step. Sequencing of libraries was performed on Illumina HiSeq 2500 (2x100 bp) or NovaSeq (2x150 bp). Per the source publication's procedure: Reads were demultiplexed and collapsed into UMI consensus sequences with MIGEC, and V(D)J alignment was performed with MiXCR. Vaccine-responding clonotypes were identified with edgeR using replicate PBMC samples, with FDR below 0.01 and a log2 fold change above 5 up to day 15 being required. Each bulk clonotype received a CD4 or CD8 identity based on whether the sequenced CD4 or CD8 repertoire contained that clonotype at higher abundance. TCRdb reanalyzed the raw reads on its own, using fastp at Q25 for trimming and MiXCR for clone calling, and kept in-frame beta chains. Identical CDR3 protein sequences are pooled into one entry, listed with their most common genes and DNA. TCRdb, rather than the study authors, made the V and J calls. This sample lists 200,000 to 300,000 distinct CDR3 sequences; approximately 3.8% were detected once. The ten most abundant clones make up under 20% of the sample.

The sequence was obtained from a man between 18 and 35 years old who received the YFV17D yellow fever vaccine. Sequenced here: PBMCs, sampled 15 days after the yellow fever booster vaccination. The chain is assembled from TRBV29-1 and TRBJ1-3, and 9 bases in between align with TRBD1. The nucleotide sequence reads TGCAGCGCCCGGACAGGGGCCTCTGGAAACACCATATATTTT. This translates into CSARTGASGNTIYF.